Each of the 32 T cell receptor beta chains below was sequenced from the same sample in a study of control samples from healthy donors and cancer patients. Produced via immunoSEQ multiplex PCR; TCRdb's table is partial and in-frame only. The sample holds over 70,000 clones, 85% to 90% seen once. The sequencing sample was made of blood. The receptors stem from a woman between 55 and 75 years old in good health.

The genes are TRBV5-6 and TRBJ1-3; D not certain. CDR1 SGHDT and CDR2 YYEEEE come from the germline V gene. This CDR3 is built from 13 residues. The V gene lost 1 base and the J gene lost 7 bases, with 9 bases spanning the gap. The CDR3 spells CASSLFPGNTIYF. The CDR3 region has the DNA TGTGCCAGCAGCTTGTTTCCGGGGAACACCATATATTTT.

CDR3 loop: CASSLKRVTEAFF. As DNA, the CDR3 is TGTGCCAGCAGTTTAAAAAGGGTAACTGAAGCTTTCTTT. This sequence joins TRBV12-3 or TRBV12-4 and TRBJ1-1; D remains ambiguous. The V end was cut by 2 bases, the J end by 5 bases, with 9 bases between. The CDR3 sequence is 13 residues long.

The CDR3 DNA follows: TGTGCCACCAGTGATTTCCTCGGAGGGGCAGATACGCAGTATTTT. Its translation: CATSDFLGGADTQYF. The rearrangement links TRBV24-1 to TRBJ2-3; perhaps TRBD2 as D (6 bases). CDR3 length: 15 residues. The ends were cut back, 1 base at V and 4 bases at J, with 11 bases in the middle. Germline V gives CDR1 KGHDR, CDR2 SFDVKD.

Written as DNA, the CDR3 is TGTGCCAGCTCGACGAGCGTTTCAGGGGATCTTTCGGGAAACACCATATATTTT. It yields the protein CASSTSVSGDLSGNTIYF. V and J are TRBV28 and TRBJ1-3; a weak D match, TRBD1 (6 bases). This CDR3 has 18 residues. V lost 8 bases to trimming and J lost 4 bases, with 27 bases between them. Germline-derived CDR1 and CDR2 are MDHEN and SYDVKM.

The genes are TRBV5-1 and TRBJ1-4; 7 bases agree with TRBD1. The CDR3 spans 16 residues. The V gene end was trimmed by 4 bases and the J gene end by 2 bases; junction bases not matched to a gene: 8. The germline gives CDR1 SGHRS, CDR2 YFSETQ. CDR3 sequence (DNA): TGCGCCAGCAGCACCGGACAGGTCATCACTAATGAAAAACTGTTTTTT. Residues: CASSTGQVITNEKLFF.

This chain connects TRBV7-3 to TRBJ2-3; 12 nucleotides agree with TRBD1. CDR3 length equals 15 residues. Germline-derived CDR1 and CDR2 are SGHTA and FQGTGA. Losses at the gene ends were 2 bases for V and 4 bases for J; bases not matched to a gene: 1. The CDR3 loop reads CASSLGTGGADTQYF. CDR3 nucleotide sequence: TGTGCCAGCAGCTTAGGGACAGGGGGCGCAGATACGCAGTATTTT.

The chain has TRBV5-1 and TRBJ1-1, with no clear D. The CDR3 runs to 13 residues. Trimming took off 4 bases at V and 4 bases at J, with 11 bases between the two ends. The germline V gene has CDR1 SGHRS and CDR2 YFSETQ. Here the CDR3 DNA reads TGCGCCAGCAGCACAACAGACTTCACTGAAGCTTTCTTT. Translation: CASSTTDFTEAFF.

The chain joins TRBV27 to TRBJ1-3; no clear D gene. Germline values: CDR1 MNHEY, CDR2 SMNVEV (reference sequence). CDR3 length: 13 amino acids. Trimming stripped 8 bases from V and 0 bases from J, with 8 bases between. The CDR3 nucleotides are TGTGCCAGCCAACGGAGCTCTGGAAACACCATATATTTT. It yields the protein CASQRSSGNTIYF.

This clone occurred once. The J gene is TRBJ1-3, the V gene TRBV10-3; D remains unclear. Germline V gives CDR1 ENHRY, CDR2 SYGVKD. The V and J ends lost 11 bases and 2 bases respectively, with 10 bases between them. This CDR3 has 12 residues. Here the CDR3 reads CASDGTGNTIYF. The CDR3 DNA reads TGTGCCTCAGACGGAACTGGAAACACCATATATTTT.

The chain joins TRBV9 to TRBJ2-1; D remains ambiguous. CDR1 is SGDLS and CDR2 is YYNGEE in the germline V gene. The length of the CDR3 is 11 residues. V lost 3 bases and J 7 bases, leaving 5 bases between the germline ends. CDR3 DNA sequence: TGTGCCAGCAGCGGATTGAATGAGCAGTTCTTC. Translation gives CASSGLNEQFF.

The chain combines TRBV28 with TRBJ2-3; 9 bases match TRBD2. The CDR3 runs to 20 residues. The J segment lost 2 bases and the V segment lost 6 bases, leaving 21 bases of the junction unmatched. Looked up from germline, CDR1 is MDHEN and CDR2 is SYDVKM. As DNA, the CDR3 is TGTGCCAGCAGGCCCCCAGCCGGGACTAGCATGCTGGGCCACACAGATACGCAGTATTTT. Translated: CASRPPAGTSMLGHTDTQYF. The whole variable domain, filled in from reference TRBV28 and TRBJ2-3, reads DVKVTQSSRYLVKRTGEKVFLECVQDMDHENMFWYRQDPGLGLRLIYFSYDVKMKEKGDIPEGYSVSREKKERFSLILESASTNQTSMYLCASRPPAGTSMLGHTDTQYFGPGTRLTVL.

The gene calls are TRBV12-1 and TRBJ1-6. TRBV12-1 is a pseudogene. The CDR3 is made up of 16 amino acids. The CDR3 loop is CASSFVKVNYNSPLHF. The CDR3 DNA follows: TGTGCCAGCAGCTTTGTCAAGGTGAACTATAATTCACCCCTCCACTTT.

The rearrangement uses TRBV7-2 and TRBJ1-1, with 10 bases lining up with TRBD1. The junction had 11 bases not matched to a gene; V was cut back by 2 bases and J by 11 bases. Germline CDR1 reads SGHTA; CDR2 reads FQGNSA. The CDR3 length is 15 residues. The CDR3 protein is CASSLRTGGSVVAFF. DNA for the CDR3: TGTGCCAGCAGCTTAAGGACAGGGGGTTCAGTAGTGGCTTTCTTT.

The chain has TRBV15 and TRBJ2-3, with D perhaps assigned TRBD1 or TRBD2 (5 bases each). Trimming took off 3 bases at V and 1 base at J, with 14 bases between the two ends. This CDR3 is built from 16 residues. Germline CDR1 LNHNV, CDR2 YYDKDF (reference sequence). CDR3 DNA sequence: TGTGCCACCAGCAGGTCCCGGGACCTGGGCACAGATACGCAGTATTTT. Protein product: CATSRSRDLGTDTQYF.

This chain links TRBV4-1 with TRBJ2-1; 7 bases line up with TRBD2. The CDR3 loop spans 14 amino acids. The ends lost 4 bases at V and 7 bases at J; junction bases unmatched: 7. Germline V lookup: CDR1 MGHRA, CDR2 YSYEKL. CDR3 coding DNA: TGCGCCAGCAGCCCCCTACGAGCGGGGAATGAGCAGTTCTTC. It encodes CASSPLRAGNEQFF.

The table lists this clone with a count of one. The rearrangement links TRBV10-3 to TRBJ2-5; D call uncertain. Trimming removed 0 bases at V and 2 bases at J, with 10 bases between. The CDR3 spans 15 residues. Per the germline V gene, CDR1 is ENHRY and CDR2 is SYGVKD. CDR3 nucleotides: TGTGCCATCAGTGAGTCGGGAACTCGTCAAGAGACCCAGTACTTC. Encoded protein: CAISESGTRQETQYF.

The V gene is TRBV10-1, the J gene TRBJ2-1; a possible D gene is TRBD1 (6 bases). The CDR3 runs 11 residues. Germline CDR1 is WNHNN and CDR2 is SYGVQD (reference sequence). Trimming took off 7 bases at V and 10 bases at J, with 11 bases between the two ends. The DNA for the CDR3 is TGCGCCAGCATTAAACAGGGAGAGCAGTTCTTC. It specifies CASIKQGEQFF.

For this clone: In the same sample, other DNA sequences code for this CDR3. J is TRBJ1-1 and V is TRBV5-1, with TRBD1 identical over 7 bases. The CDR3 totals 14 residues. J gave up 3 bases and V 0 bases, and 2 bases lay outside the gene matches. Germline loops: CDR1 SGHRS, CDR2 YFSETQ. The CDR3 DNA reads TGCGCCAGCAGCTTGGCAGGGGGGTACACTGAAGCTTTCTTT. It translates to CASSLAGGYTEAFF.

The chain carries TRBV24-1 and TRBJ2-3; D call uncertain. The CDR3 sequence is 17 residues long. CDR1 and CDR2 from the germline V gene are KGHDR and SFDVKD. Trimming removed 2 bases at V and 2 bases at J, with 16 bases between. Written as DNA, the CDR3 is TGTGCCACCAGTGATTCCCCCGGGCGGTCGTCCACAGATACGCAGTATTTT. As protein: CATSDSPGRSSTDTQYF.

This chain joins TRBV5-1 and TRBJ1-4; TRBD1 might be the D (5 bases). Trimming cost V 0 bases and J 8 bases, with 14 bases left between them. The length of the CDR3 is 15 residues. CDR1 and CDR2 (germline): SGHRS, YFSETQ. The CDR3 protein is CASSLARQGVEKLFF. The CDR3 bases are TGCGCCAGCAGCTTGGCCCGCCAGGGCGTAGAAAAACTGTTTTTT. Full variable domain (rest looked up from reference TRBV5-1 and TRBJ1-4): KAGVTQTPRYLIKTRGQQVTLSCSPISGHRSVSWYQQTPGQGLQFLFEYFSETQRNKGNFPGRFSGRQFSNSRSEMNVSTLELGDSALYLCASSLARQGVEKLFFGSGTQLSVL.

The chain is built from TRBV28 and TRBJ1-5, with D possibly being TRBD1 (6 bases). Germline V gene lookup returns CDR1 MDHEN and CDR2 SYDVKM. This CDR3 comprises 15 residues. V was shortened by 6 bases and J by 4 bases, with 16 bases between the two germline ends. The CDR3 bases are TGTGCCAGCAGCCCGGGAGGGGGATCAAATCAGCCCCAGCATTTT. This encodes CASSPGGGSNQPQHF.

This rearrangement joins TRBV28 to TRBJ2-1; 8 nucleotides line up with TRBD2. The CDR3 runs to 16 residues. Germline V lookup: CDR1 MDHEN, CDR2 SYDVKM. V lost 3 bases and J lost 4; bases outside the gene matches: 8. The CDR3 is CASSFTTSGNYNEQFF. The CDR3 DNA reads TGTGCCAGCAGTTTCACCACTAGCGGAAATTACAATGAGCAGTTCTTC.

V is TRBV11-3 and J is TRBJ1-6; weak D call: TRBD1 (5 bases). This CDR3 has 15 residues. V was cut by 4 bases and J by 9 bases, with 16 bases left in between. Germline CDR1 and CDR2: SGHNT and YENEEA. DNA for the CDR3: TGTGCCAGCAGCTCCACCGACAGAGGATTTTCACCCCTCCACTTT. Encoded protein: CASSSTDRGFSPLHF.

The genes are TRBV10-3 and TRBJ2-7; TRBD2 aligns across 13 bases. Germline V gives CDR1 ENHRY, CDR2 SYGVKD. V shed 4 bases and J 2 bases; nucleotides not matched to a gene: 11. CDR3 length equals 18 residues. This chain's CDR3 is CAISAHSELAGGPYEQYF. Written as DNA, the CDR3 is TGTGCCATCAGTGCTCACTCCGAACTAGCGGGAGGGCCCTACGAGCAGTACTTC.

The chain recombines TRBV6-2 or TRBV6-3 with TRBJ2-5; 8 bases line up with TRBD2. Germline CDR1 reads MNHEY; CDR2 reads SVGEGT. The length of the CDR3 is 16 residues. The V segment lost 0 bases and the J segment 5 bases; nucleotides outside the gene matches: 8. The chain's CDR3 is CASSYSRTSPRETQYF. The CDR3 DNA is TGTGCCAGCAGTTACTCGCGGACTAGCCCTAGGGAGACCCAGTACTTC.

V and J are TRBV27 and TRBJ1-1, with D uncertain. Germline V gives CDR1 MNHEY, CDR2 SMNVEV (reference sequence). The CDR3 covers 15 residues. Trimming left V 0 bases short and J 1 base short, with 9 bases between. The CDR3 loop reads CASSLSRRWNTEAFF. In DNA form, the CDR3 reads TGTGCCAGCAGTTTATCGCGCAGATGGAACACTGAAGCTTTCTTT.

This rearrangement joins TRBV4-1 to TRBJ1-1; D not certain. The V gene's germline CDR1 is MGHRA and CDR2 YSYEKL. Trimming cost V 1 base and J 0 bases, with 12 bases left between them. There are 16 residues in the CDR3. DNA of the CDR3: TGCGCCAGCAGCCAAGGGAGAGGCGGTATGAACACTGAAGCTTTCTTT. Protein: CASSQGRGGMNTEAFF.

This chain connects TRBV12-3 or TRBV12-4 to TRBJ1-3; D is unclear. V shed 5 bases and J shed 4 bases, with 9 bases lying between them. CDR3 length equals 13 residues. The CDR3 DNA is TGTGCCAGCAGTCCCACGACAGGAAACACCATATATTTT. Its translation: CASSPTTGNTIYF.

The V gene is TRBV14, the J gene TRBJ2-2, with 7 bases matching TRBD1. The CDR3 has 17 residues. Germline V gives CDR1 SGHDN, CDR2 FVKESK. V trimming: 3 bases; J trimming: 1 base; junction bases outside the gene matches: 8. Written as DNA, the CDR3 is TGTGCCAGCAGCCAGAGCAGGGACAGCCGGAACACCGGGGAGCTGTTTTTT. It codes for CASSQSRDSRNTGELFF.

The rearrangement joins TRBV9 to TRBJ1-1, with a possible D match to TRBD1 (6 bases). The CDR3 length is 15 residues. CDR1 and CDR2 (germline): SGDLS, YYNGEE. V lost 1 base, J lost 2 bases, and 12 bases lay in between. In nucleotides, the CDR3 is TGTGCCAGCAGCGTAACGGACAGTAGAAACACTGAAGCTTTCTTT. Protein sequence: CASSVTDSRNTEAFF.

The chain links TRBV7-3 to TRBJ2-1, with a weak D call TRBD2 (6 bases). CDR1 is SGHTA, CDR2 FQGTGA, per germline. Trimming took 2 bases from V and 6 from J, leaving 8 bases between them. The CDR3 extends over 13 amino acids. The CDR3 protein is CASSLLGGNEQFF. CDR3 coding DNA: TGTGCCAGCAGCTTATTGGGAGGCAATGAGCAGTTCTTC.

The V and J genes are TRBV5-6 and TRBJ2-1; maybe TRBD2 (6 bases). There are 15 residues in the CDR3. The germline V gene encodes CDR1 SGHDT and CDR2 YYEEEE. V was cut by 2 bases and J by 9 bases, with 18 bases left in between. CDR3 DNA: TGTGCCAGCAGCTTAAGGTCAACTAGCTGGGGTGAGCAGTTCTTC. Residues: CASSLRSTSWGEQFF. Based on the CDR3 plus reference TRBV5-6 and TRBJ2-1, the full variable domain is DAGVTQSPTHLIKTRGQQVTLRCSPKSGHDTVSWYQQALGQGPQFIFQYYEEEERQRGNFPDRFSGHQFPNYSSELNVNALLLGDSALYLCASSLRSTSWGEQFFGPGTRLTVL.